The entry that follows covers one T cell receptor (beta chain) sequence. Its antigen is not known. This entry comes from a study of T-cell memory formation after mild COVID-19. At the level of the study: The two donors had largely donor-specific TCR clusters.

TCRdb ran MiXCR on the 5' RACE reads and lists one entry per CDR3 protein. In the table there are 470,000 or so distinct CDR3 sequences, around a quarter of which are singletons. This CDR3 comprises 13 residues. CDR1 is SGHRS and CDR2 is YFSETQ in the germline V gene. Trimming stripped 3 bases from V and 7 bases from J, with 13 bases between. Study outcomes and limitations: CD4/CD8 balance characterized clones contracting day 15 to 85, and CD4+ skew characterized later expanders. Among contracting clones, CD4+ were mainly CM/EM and CD8+ enriched in EMRA. Cross-reactive memory appears to have joined, as suggested by some responding clones showing up in pre-infection memory.

The TCR sequence derives from an adult woman who had mild COVID-19 (a few samples of this study predate the infection). Cell type and time point are not known. What was sequenced was PBMCs or a T cell subset sorted from them (not recorded which). This chain joins TRBV5-1 and TRBJ1-2; tentative D call: TRBD1 (5 bases). Here the CDR3 DNA reads TGCGCCAGCAGCTCCGGGACCCTAGGTGGCTACACCTTC. It specifies CASSSGTLGGYTF.